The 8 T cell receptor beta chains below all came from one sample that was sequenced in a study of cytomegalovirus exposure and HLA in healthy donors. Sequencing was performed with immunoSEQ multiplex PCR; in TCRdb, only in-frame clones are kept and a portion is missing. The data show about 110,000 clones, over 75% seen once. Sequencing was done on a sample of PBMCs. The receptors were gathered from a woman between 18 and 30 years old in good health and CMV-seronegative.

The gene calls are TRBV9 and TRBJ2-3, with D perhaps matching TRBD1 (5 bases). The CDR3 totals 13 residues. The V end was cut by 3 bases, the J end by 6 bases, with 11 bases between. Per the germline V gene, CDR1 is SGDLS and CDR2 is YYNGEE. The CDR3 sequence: CASSADSWDTQYF. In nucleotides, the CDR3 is TGTGCCAGCAGCGCTGACAGCTGGGATACGCAGTATTTT.

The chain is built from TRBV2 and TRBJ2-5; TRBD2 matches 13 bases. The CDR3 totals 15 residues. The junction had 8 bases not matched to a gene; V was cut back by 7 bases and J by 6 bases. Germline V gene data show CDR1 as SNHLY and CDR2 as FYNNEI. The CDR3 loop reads CASILRTSGGKTQYF. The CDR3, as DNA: TGTGCCAGCATTCTACGGACTAGCGGGGGTAAGACCCAGTACTTC. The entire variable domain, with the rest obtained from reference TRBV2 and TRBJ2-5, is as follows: EPEVTQTPSHQVTQMGQEVILRCVPISNHLYFYWYRQILGQKVEFLVSFYNNEISEKSEIFDDQFSVERPDGSNFTLKIRSTKLEDSAMYFCASILRTSGGKTQYFGPGTRLLVL.

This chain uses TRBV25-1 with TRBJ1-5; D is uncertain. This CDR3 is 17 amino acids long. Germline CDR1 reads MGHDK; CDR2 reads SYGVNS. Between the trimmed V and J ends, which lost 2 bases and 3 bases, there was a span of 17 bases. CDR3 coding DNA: TGTGCCAGCAGTGAAAGTAAAGCCGGGGATTACAATCAGCCCCAGCATTTT. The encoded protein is CASSESKAGDYNQPQHF.

CDR3 bases: TGTGCCAGCAGTGAAGTGATGAGGGATGAAGCTTTCTTT. Encoded protein: CASSEVMRDEAFF. The chain joins TRBV6-1 to TRBJ1-1, with D unresolved. Trimming took 1 base from V and 7 from J, leaving 10 bases between them. The CDR3 runs 13 residues. Germline V gene sequence: CDR1 MNHNS, CDR2 SASEGT.

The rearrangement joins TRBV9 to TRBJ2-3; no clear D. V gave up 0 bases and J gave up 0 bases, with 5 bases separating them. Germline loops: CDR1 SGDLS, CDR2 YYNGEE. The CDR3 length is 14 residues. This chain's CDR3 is CASSVDLSTDTQYF. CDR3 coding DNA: TGTGCCAGCAGCGTAGATTTAAGCACAGATACGCAGTATTTT.

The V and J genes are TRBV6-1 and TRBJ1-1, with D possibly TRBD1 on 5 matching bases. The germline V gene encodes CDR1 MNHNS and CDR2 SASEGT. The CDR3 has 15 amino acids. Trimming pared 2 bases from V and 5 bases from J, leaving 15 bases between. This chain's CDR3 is CASSETVGAGTEAFF. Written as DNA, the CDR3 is TGTGCCAGCAGTGAAACGGTAGGGGCTGGAACTGAAGCTTTCTTT.

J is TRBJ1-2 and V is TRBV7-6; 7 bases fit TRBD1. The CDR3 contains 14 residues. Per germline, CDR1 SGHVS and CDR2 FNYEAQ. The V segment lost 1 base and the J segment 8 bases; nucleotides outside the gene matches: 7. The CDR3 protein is CASSLDEGAGGYTF. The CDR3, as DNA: TGTGCCAGCAGCTTAGATGAGGGGGCGGGAGGCTACACCTTC.

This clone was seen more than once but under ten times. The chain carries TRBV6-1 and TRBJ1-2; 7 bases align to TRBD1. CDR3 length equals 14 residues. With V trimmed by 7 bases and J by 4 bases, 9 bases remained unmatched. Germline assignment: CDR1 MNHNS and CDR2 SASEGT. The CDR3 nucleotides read TGTGCCAGCACCATATCGACAGGGATCTATGGCTACACCTTC. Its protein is CASTISTGIYGYTF.